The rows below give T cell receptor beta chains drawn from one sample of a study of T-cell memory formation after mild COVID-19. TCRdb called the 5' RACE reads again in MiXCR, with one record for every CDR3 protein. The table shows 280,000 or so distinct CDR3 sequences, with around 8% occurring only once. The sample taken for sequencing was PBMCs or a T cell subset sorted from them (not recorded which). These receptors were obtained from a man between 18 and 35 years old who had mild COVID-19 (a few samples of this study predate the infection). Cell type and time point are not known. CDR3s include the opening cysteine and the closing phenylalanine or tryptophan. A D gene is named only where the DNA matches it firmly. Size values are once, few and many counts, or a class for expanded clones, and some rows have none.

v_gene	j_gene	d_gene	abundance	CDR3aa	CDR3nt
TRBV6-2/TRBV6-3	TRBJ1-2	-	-	CASSYSSGALRGYTF	TGTGCCAGCAGTTACTCTTCCGGGGCCCTGAGAGGCTACACCTTC
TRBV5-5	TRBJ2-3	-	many	CASSSDTSGDTQYF	TGTGCCAGCAGCTCGGACACTTCTGGGGATACGCAGTATTTT
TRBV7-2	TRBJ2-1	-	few	CASSVQGGYEQFF	TGTGCCAGCAGCGTGCAGGGAGGCTATGAGCAGTTCTTC
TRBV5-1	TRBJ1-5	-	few	CASSTGQHF	TGCGCCAGCAGCACCGGTCAGCATTTT
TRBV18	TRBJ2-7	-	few	CASSPLGGLVDEQYF	TGTGCCAGCTCACCCTTGGGGGGGCTCGTCGACGAGCAGTACTTC
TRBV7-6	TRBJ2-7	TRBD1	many	CASSLEQGVRYEQYF	TGTGCCAGCAGCTTAGAGCAGGGGGTGAGGTACGAGCAGTACTTC
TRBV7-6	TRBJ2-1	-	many	CASSLVGPGNEQFF	TGTGCCAGCAGCTTAGTTGGTCCGGGGAATGAGCAGTTCTTC
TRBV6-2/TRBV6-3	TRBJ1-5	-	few	CASSYPQWEQPQHF	TGTGCCAGCAGTTACCCACAGTGGGAGCAGCCCCAGCATTTT
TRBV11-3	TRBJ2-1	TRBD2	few	CASSPLAGGPGEQFF	TGTGCCAGCAGCCCCCTAGCGGGGGGGCCGGGTGAGCAGTTCTTC
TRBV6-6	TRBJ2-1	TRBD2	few	CASSYLTSGGPSSYNEQFF	TGTGCCAGCAGTTACTTGACTAGCGGGGGGCCTAGCTCCTACAATGAGCAGTTCTTC
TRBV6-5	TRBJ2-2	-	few	CASRPGGANTGELFF	TGTGCCAGCAGGCCCGGGGGCGCGAACACCGGGGAGCTGTTTTTT
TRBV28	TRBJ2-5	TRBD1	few	CASSCIPTSTGNQETQYF	TGTGCCAGCAGTTGCATCCCCACCTCGACAGGGAACCAAGAGACCCAGTACTTC
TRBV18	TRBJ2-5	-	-	CASSTRGQETQYF	TGTGCCAGCTCGACACGGGGGCAGGAGACCCAGTACTTC
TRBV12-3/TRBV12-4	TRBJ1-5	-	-	CASSLGPGRSQPQHF	TGTGCCAGCAGTTTAGGGCCAGGGAGGTCCCAGCCCCAGCATTTT
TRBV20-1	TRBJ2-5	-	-	CSARGEQETQYF	TGCAGTGCTAGAGGGGAACAAGAGACCCAGTACTTC
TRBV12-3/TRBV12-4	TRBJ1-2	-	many	CASSSIFLSSRGYTF	TGTGCCAGCAGTTCGATTTTTCTCTCCTCGCGTGGCTACACCTTC
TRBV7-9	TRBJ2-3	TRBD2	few	CASTEAGGSTDTQYF	TGTGCCAGCACCGAAGCGGGGGGTTCAACAGATACGCAGTATTTT
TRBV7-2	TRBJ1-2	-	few	CASSLGPGQSYGYTF	TGTGCCAGCAGCTTAGGTCCCGGACAAAGCTATGGCTACACCTTC
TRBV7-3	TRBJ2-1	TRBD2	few	CASSPGGRNEQFF	TGTGCCAGCAGCCCGGGGGGGCGGAATGAGCAGTTCTTC
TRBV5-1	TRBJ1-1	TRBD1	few	CASSSGQVVSEAFF	TGCGCCAGCAGCTCCGGACAGGTCGTGAGTGAAGCTTTCTTT
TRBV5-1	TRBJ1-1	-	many	CASSLGAIGGSVNAFF	TGCGCCAGCAGCTTGGGGGCGATCGGAGGCTCCGTGAATGCTTTCTTT
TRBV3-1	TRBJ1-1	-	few	CASSQGWDGTEAFF	TGTGCCAGCAGCCAAGGGTGGGACGGCACTGAAGCTTTCTTT
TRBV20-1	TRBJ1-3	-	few	CSARVGASGNTIYF	TGCAGTGCTAGAGTTGGGGCCTCTGGAAACACCATATATTTT
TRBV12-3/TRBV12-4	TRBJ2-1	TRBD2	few	CASSTRGTSPTEQFF	TGTGCCAGCAGTACCAGAGGGACTAGCCCAACCGAGCAGTTCTTC
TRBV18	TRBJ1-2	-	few	CASSPRQGGYTF	TGTGCCAGCTCACCACGGCAGGGCGGCTACACCTTC
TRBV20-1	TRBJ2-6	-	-	CSARSQRVFSSGANVLTF	TGCAGTGCTAGATCGCAGCGGGTTTTTAGCTCTGGGGCCAACGTCCTGACTTTC
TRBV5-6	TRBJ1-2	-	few	CASRRDGSVTTF	TGTGCCAGCAGGCGGGACGGCTCGGTGACCACCTTC
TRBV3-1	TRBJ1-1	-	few	CASSQTTRSTEAFF	TGTGCCAGCAGCCAGACCACGCGGTCCACTGAAGCTTTCTTT
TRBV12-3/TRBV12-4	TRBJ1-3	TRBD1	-	CASSLQGAVGNTIYF	TGTGCCAGCAGTCTTCAGGGGGCAGTTGGAAACACCATATATTTT
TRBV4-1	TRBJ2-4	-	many	CASSQDSILKSNIQYF	TGCGCCAGCAGCCAAGACTCTATCCTAAAGTCAAACATTCAGTACTTC
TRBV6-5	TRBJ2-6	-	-	CASSYSIGGVPVANVLTF	TGTGCCAGCAGTTACTCGATAGGTGGGGTCCCCGTGGCCAACGTCCTGACTTTC
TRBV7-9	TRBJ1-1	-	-	CASSLRGSNTEAFF	TGTGCCAGCAGCCTGAGAGGTAGCAACACTGAAGCTTTCTTT
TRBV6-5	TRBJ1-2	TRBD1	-	CASSYLGQGVSYGYTF	TGTGCCAGCAGCTACCTCGGACAGGGAGTTTCCTATGGCTACACCTTC
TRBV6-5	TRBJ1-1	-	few	CASSWQGMAFF	TGTGCCAGCAGTTGGCAGGGGATGGCTTTCTTT
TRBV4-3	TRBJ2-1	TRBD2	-	CASSQSGLAGAIRKQFF	TGCGCCAGCAGCCAATCGGGACTAGCGGGGGCCATACGTAAGCAGTTCTTC
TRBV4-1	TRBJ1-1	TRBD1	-	CASSLPTGSRTEAFF	TGCGCCAGCAGCCTCCCGACAGGGTCGAGGACTGAAGCTTTCTTT
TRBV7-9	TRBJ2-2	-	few	CASSLAAGGPNTGELFF	TGTGCCAGCAGCTTAGCGGCAGGGGGGCCGAACACCGGGGAGCTGTTTTTT
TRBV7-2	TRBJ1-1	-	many	CASSTDMNTEAFF	TGTGCCAGCAGCACGGACATGAACACTGAAGCTTTCTTT
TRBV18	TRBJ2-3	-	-	CASSPGGYTYTQYF	TGTGCCAGCTCACCAGGTGGCTACACATATACGCAGTATTTT
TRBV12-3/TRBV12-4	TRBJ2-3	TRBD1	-	CASSSGSGTVRDTQYF	TGTGCCAGCAGTTCCGGCTCCGGGACAGTTAGAGATACGCAGTATTTT
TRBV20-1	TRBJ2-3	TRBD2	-	CSATKPGGPKDTQYF	TGCAGTGCTACCAAACCGGGGGGGCCCAAAGATACGCAGTATTTT
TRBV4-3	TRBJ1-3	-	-	CASSQAGANTIYF	TGCGCCAGCAGCCAAGCCGGGGCAAACACCATATATTTT
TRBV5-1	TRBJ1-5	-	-	CASSLASGGHQPQHF	TGCGCCAGCAGCTTGGCCTCTGGGGGCCATCAGCCCCAGCATTTT
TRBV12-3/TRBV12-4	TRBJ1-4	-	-	CASSSGMNEKLFF	TGTGCCAGCAGTTCCGGGATGAATGAAAAACTGTTTTTT
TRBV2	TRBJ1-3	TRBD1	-	CASNLQGAAGNTIYF	TGTGCCAGCAACTTACAGGGGGCCGCCGGAAACACCATATATTTT
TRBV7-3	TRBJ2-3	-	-	CASSLGLATWGADTQYF	TGTGCCAGCAGCTTAGGGCTAGCAACCTGGGGGGCAGATACGCAGTATTTT
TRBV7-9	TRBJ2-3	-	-	CASRSGNTDTQYF	TGTGCCAGCAGATCGGGCAACACAGATACGCAGTATTTT
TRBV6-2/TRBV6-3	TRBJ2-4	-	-	CASSYGGPKNIQYF	TGTGCCAGCAGTTACGGGGGGCCCAAAAACATTCAGTACTTC
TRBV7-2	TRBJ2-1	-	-	CASSPEVNNEQFF	TGTGCCAGCAGCCCCGAAGTGAACAATGAGCAGTTCTTC
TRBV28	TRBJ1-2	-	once	CASTGGHWGPGYTF	TGTGCCAGCACTGGGGGACATTGGGGCCCTGGCTACACCTTC
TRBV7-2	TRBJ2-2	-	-	CASSLTGYPGELFF	TGTGCCAGCAGCTTAACAGGGTACCCCGGGGAGCTGTTTTTT